The rows below give T cell receptor beta chains drawn from one sample of a study of T cell responses to AZD1222 COVID-19 vaccine. Data came from immunoSEQ multiplex PCR; TCRdb stores just in-frame clones and leaves some out. The sample yields 180,000 or so clones, 88% seen once. The sequenced sample was peripheral blood, obtained 28 days after the second AZD1222 dose. The receptors originated from an adult who received the AZD1222 COVID-19 vaccine. The CDR3 runs from the conserved cysteine through the conserved F or W. The D gene is left open where the match is weak. Only part of the rows carry a size: once, few, many, or a class if the clone is expanded.

. | TRBJ2-1 | TRBV5-1 | . | TGCGCCAGCAGCTTGGAAGGTGAGCAGTTCTTC | CASSLEGEQFF
TRBD2 | TRBJ2-7 | TRBV4-2 | . | TGTGCCAGCAGCCAAGGGGGGACGGGAGGGCCCGACGAGCAGTACTTC | CASSQGGTGGPDEQYF
TRBD2 | TRBJ2-6 | TRBV15 | . | TGTGCCACCAGCAGACGAAGGGGAGGGGTTGGGGCCAACGTCCTGACTTTC | CATSRRRGGVGANVLTF
TRBD2 | TRBJ2-3 | TRBV9 | . | TGTGCCAGCAGCCCGGAGCGGGGGGCAAGCACAGATACGCAGTATTTT | CASSPERGASTDTQYF
. | TRBJ2-1 | TRBV11-1 | . | TGTGCCAGCAGCCCGAGGGCCAGGGCTAATGAGCAGTTCTTC | CASSPRARANEQFF
. | TRBJ1-2 | TRBV19 | . | TGTGCCAGTACCGATAACCCAGGGGTAGGAGGCTACACCTTC | CASTDNPGVGGYTF
TRBD2 | TRBJ2-3 | TRBV4-3 | . | TGCGCCAGCAGCCAAGATTCGACTAGCGGCACAGATACGCAGTATTTT | CASSQDSTSGTDTQYF
TRBD2 | TRBJ2-5 | TRBV11-2 | . | TGTGCCAGCAGCGCTGTTAGCGGGAAGGAGACCCAGTACTTC | CASSAVSGKETQYF
. | TRBJ2-2 | TRBV7-9 | . | TGTGCCAGCTCGACGGGACTGGGCGGGGAGCTGTTTTTT | CASSTGLGGELFF
. | TRBJ2-1 | TRBV28 | . | TGTGCCAGCAGTTTCAGGCGGGATGAGCAGTTCTTC | CASSFRRDEQFF
TRBD1 | TRBJ1-6 | TRBV23-1 | . | TGCGCCAGCACCGCCGGGACAGGGTGGTTCTATAATTCACCCCTCCACTTT | CASTAGTGWFYNSPLHF
TRBD1 | TRBJ1-2 | TRBV6-5 | . | TGTGCCAGCATCCCGGGACAGCGTGGATATGGCTACACCTTC | CASIPGQRGYGYTF
TRBD2 | TRBJ2-7 | TRBV5-4 | once | TGTGCCAGCAGCACCTTAGCGGGGAACTCCTACGAGCAGTACTTC | CASSTLAGNSYEQYF
. | TRBJ1-1 | TRBV27 | . | TGTGCCAGCAGTCCGATGGAGGGAGCTTTCTTT | CASSPMEGAFF
TRBD2 | TRBJ2-5 | TRBV27 | . | TGTGCCAGCAGTTTAGGACTAGCGGGAGGGGGAGGGACCCAGTACTTC | CASSLGLAGGGGTQYF
TRBD2 | TRBJ2-2 | TRBV7-9 | . | TGTGCCAGCAGCTCGCGGACTAGCGGGGGTCGATGGACCGGGGAGCTGTTTTTT | CASSSRTSGGRWTGELFF
TRBD2 | TRBJ2-1 | TRBV2 | . | TGTGCCAGCATGGGGACTAGGTCCGGCAATGAGCAGTTCTTC | CASMGTRSGNEQFF
TRBD2 | TRBJ2-1 | TRBV28 | . | TGTGCCAGCACTTCCCTAACTAGCGGCACCTACAATGAGCAGTTCTTC | CASTSLTSGTYNEQFF
. | TRBJ2-3 | TRBV28 | . | TGTGCCAGCAGTCCTACGATTTCTAGCACAGATACGCAGTATTTT | CASSPTISSTDTQYF
. | TRBJ2-5 | TRBV28 | . | TGTGCCAGCAGCTCTGGACAGAAGGAGACCCAGTACTTC | CASSSGQKETQYF
. | TRBJ2-7 | TRBV29-1 | . | TGCAGCGTTGGGGAGGAGGCGGAATACTTC | CSVGEEAEYF
. | TRBJ1-1 | TRBV25-1 | . | TGTGCCAGCAGTGAAGTCAGGCCAAACACTGAAGCTTTCTTT | CASSEVRPNTEAFF
TRBD2 | TRBJ2-7 | TRBV7-2 | . | TGTGCCAGCAGCTTACTTCCTAGCGGGTACTCCTACGAGCAGTACTTC | CASSLLPSGYSYEQYF
. | TRBJ2-2 | TRBV28 | . | TGTGCCAGCAGCCGGAACAGGGAGGGCGGGGAGCTGTTTTTT | CASSRNREGGELFF
. | TRBJ2-5 | TRBV7-2 | . | TGTGCCAGCAGCTTATGGCCAGGGCGCGAGACCCAGTACTTC | CASSLWPGRETQYF
. | TRBJ1-5 | TRBV19 | . | TGTGCCAGTAGTTTCTCCGTCCCGGGACGGAGAACGTATAGCAATCAGCCCCAGCATTTT | CASSFSVPGRRTYSNQPQHF
. | TRBJ1-1 | TRBV7-3 | . | TGTGCCAGCAGCTTAGGACAGAACACTGAAGCTTTCTTT | CASSLGQNTEAFF
. | TRBJ2-4 | TRBV6-5 | . | TGTGCCAGCACAAAACAGTGGAGGGAAAACATTCAGTACTTC | CASTKQWRENIQYF
. | TRBJ1-5 | TRBV27 | . | TGTGCCAGCAGTTTATCGGGGACGGTCGACAATCAGCCCCAGCATTTT | CASSLSGTVDNQPQHF
. | TRBJ2-2 | TRBV7-3 | . | TGTGCCAGCAGCTCCCGGAGGGGGCCCGGGGAGCTGTTTTTT | CASSSRRGPGELFF
TRBD1 | TRBJ1-2 | TRBV9 | . | TGTGCCAGCAGCGTAGGTCGGGACAGAGCTAACTATGGCTACACCTTC | CASSVGRDRANYGYTF
TRBD2 | TRBJ2-7 | TRBV10-3 | . | TGTGCCATCAGCGAAGGCGGGAGGGCCAACTACGAGCAGTACTTC | CAISEGGRANYEQYF
. | TRBJ1-1 | TRBV14 | . | TGTGCCAGCAGCCAAGTAATCCAAGAAGCTTTCTTT | CASSQVIQEAFF
. | TRBJ2-3 | TRBV5-1 | . | TGCGCCAGCAGCCCCCGAGGGGGGCGACCAGATACGCAGTATTTT | CASSPRGGRPDTQYF
TRBD2 | TRBJ2-4 | TRBV28 | . | TGTGCCAGCAGTTCCCCACTGCGGGAGGGGACCAAAAACATTCAGTACTTC | CASSSPLREGTKNIQYF
. | TRBJ2-7 | TRBV5-1 | . | TGCGCCAGCAGCTTGTCGGCTACTGGGGGAGCCTACGAGCAGTACTTC | CASSLSATGGAYEQYF
. | TRBJ1-5 | TRBV19 | . | TGTGCCACTAACCCTCAGGGCGGTATTGGCAATCAGCCCCAGCATTTT | CATNPQGGIGNQPQHF
. | TRBJ2-2 | TRBV3-1/TRBV3-2 | . | TGTGCCAGCAGGGCCCACGCTCCCAACACCGGGGAGCTGTTTTTT | CASRAHAPNTGELFF
. | TRBJ2-7 | TRBV7-2 | . | TGTGCCAGCAGCTTAGGAGCAGGGCGCTACGAGCAGTACTTC | CASSLGAGRYEQYF
TRBD1 | TRBJ1-4 | TRBV2 | . | TGTGCCAGCGGTCCGGGACAGTCTATTGAAAAACTGTTTTTT | CASGPGQSIEKLFF
. | TRBJ2-2 | TRBV29-1 | . | TGCAGCGTCCGGACAACCGCCACCGGGGAGCTGTTTTTT | CSVRTTATGELFF
TRBD1 | TRBJ1-5 | TRBV6-5 | once | TGTGCCAGCAGTATCGGGACAGTTCCCAATCAGCCCCAGCATTTT | CASSIGTVPNQPQHF
. | TRBJ1-6 | TRBV18 | . | TGTGCCAGCTCACCCCAGGACAGTAATTCACCCCTCCACTTT | CASSPQDSNSPLHF
TRBD1 | TRBJ2-7 | TRBV7-2 | . | TGTGCCAGCAGCTTAGGACAGGGTACCTACGAGCAGTACTTC | CASSLGQGTYEQYF
. | TRBJ2-5 | TRBV19 | . | TGTGCCAGTAAGCAGGGGCGGGGAGAGACCCAGTACTTC | CASKQGRGETQYF
TRBD1 | TRBJ2-7 | TRBV6-5 | . | TGTGCCAGCAGCCTCGGACAGGGTGTATACGAGCAGTACTTC | CASSLGQGVYEQYF
. | TRBJ2-5 | TRBV6-2/TRBV6-3 | once | TGTGCCAGCAGTGACCAAGAGACCCAGTACTTC | CASSDQETQYF
TRBD2 | TRBJ2-4 | TRBV7-2 | . | TGTGCCAGCAGCTCGGGACTAGCGGGAAACATTCAGTACTTC | CASSSGLAGNIQYF
. | TRBJ2-2 | TRBV24-1 | few | TGTGCCACCAGTGATGGCGACGGGGGAGAGCCCGACGGGGAGCTGTTTTTT | CATSDGDGGEPDGELFF
. | TRBJ2-7 | TRBV4-2 | once | TGTGCCAGCAGCCAAGACGGGGCGGGCCTGGGAGAGCAGTACTTC | CASSQDGAGLGEQYF
TRBD2 | TRBJ2-1 | TRBV2 | once | TGTGCCAGCAGTAGGACTAGCGGGTCCGATGAGCAGTTCTTC | CASSRTSGSDEQFF
TRBD1 | TRBJ1-2 | TRBV6-5 | . | TGTGCCAGCAGTTTAGGGACAGGGCGGCGTAACTATGGCTACACCTTC | CASSLGTGRRNYGYTF
TRBD2 | TRBJ2-7 | TRBV2 | . | TGTGCCAGCACCGGACTAGCGGGCCTCTACGAGCAGTACTTC | CASTGLAGLYEQYF
. | TRBJ1-1 | TRBV3-1/TRBV3-2 | . | TGTGCCAGCAGCCGAGACCAGCGGACTGAAGCTTTCTTT | CASSRDQRTEAFF
TRBD1 | TRBJ2-1 | TRBV19 | . | TGTGCCAGTAGTTCCTCGACAGGGTCCCAACTCCAACCGTTCTTC | CASSSSTGSQLQPFF